Shown below are 3 T cell receptor beta chains from a single sample sequenced in a study of cytomegalovirus exposure and HLA in healthy donors. With 60 Vbeta and 13 Jbeta primers, the PCR was carried out. Profiled with immunoSEQ multiplex PCR; TCRdb holds only in-frame clones, not every one. The sample contains 77,000 or so clones, around 84% of which appear only once. The specimen sequenced was PBMCs. The receptor set was obtained from a man aged 70 or older in good health and CMV-seropositive.

The gene calls are TRBV7-2 and TRBJ2-7; 11 bases fit TRBD2. The CDR3 contains 16 residues. J was trimmed by 2 bases and V by 0 bases; bases with no gene match: 3. Germline assignment: CDR1 SGHTA and CDR2 FQGNSA. The CDR3 loop is CASSLAASGGTYEQYF. CDR3 DNA sequence: TGTGCCAGCAGCTTAGCGGCTAGCGGGGGGACCTACGAGCAGTACTTC.

This chain connects TRBV6-5 to TRBJ1-6; no definite D call. Germline values: CDR1 MNHEY, CDR2 SVGAGI. V lost 4 bases to trimming and J lost 7 bases, with 11 bases between them. The CDR3 runs 14 residues. The CDR3 reads CASSLTWANSPLHF. The CDR3 nucleotides are TGTGCCAGCAGTTTGACATGGGCAAATTCACCCCTCCACTTT.

This chain connects TRBV18 to TRBJ2-7; 8 bases are a match to TRBD1. CDR1 and CDR2 (germline): KGHSH, LQKENI. After removal of 4 bases from V and 3 bases from J, the junction contained 8 bases not matched to a gene. This CDR3 contains 15 residues. CDR3 sequence (DNA): TGTGCCAGCTCACTTGGGACAGGCTTATACTACGAGCAGTACTTC. Translation gives CASSLGTGLYYEQYF. The full variable domain, completed using reference TRBV18 and TRBJ2-7, is NAGVMQNPRHLVRRRGQEARLRCSPMKGHSHVYWYRQLPEEGLKFMVYLQKENIIDESGMPKERFSAEFPKEGPSILRIQQVVRGDSAAYFCASSLGTGLYYEQYFGPGTRLTVT.